This TCR beta chain was identified during a study of T cell clones after liver transplantation. Study details: Post-transplant blood was tracked for graft-donor-reactive T cell clones identified in a pre-transplant mixed lymphocyte reaction. Patients counted as tolerant after at least one year off all immunosuppression, enzymes not exceeding twice normal. Study-wide findings and caveats: These preliminary findings come from unstandardized post-transplant sampling times.

A remark on this clone: Its antigen is not identified.

CDR3 length: 14 residues. Germline V lookup: CDR1 PRHDT, CDR2 FYEKMQ (reference sequence). After removal of 5 bases from V and 4 bases from J, the junction contained 3 bases not matched to a gene. Sequencing used immunoSEQ multiplex PCR; TCRdb keeps in-frame clones, though not all of them. The repertoire holds around 51,000 clones, with roughly nine tenths as singletons. The source is a human patient who received a liver transplant. The graft donor may be the source of some T cells. This sequence joins TRBV13 and TRBJ2-7, with 12 bases aligning to TRBD1. Source: CD8+ T cells from blood, taken 12 months after liver transplant. The CDR3 bases are TGTGCCAGCAGCCTGGGACAGGGGGCATACGAGCAGTACTTC. The encoded protein is CASSLGQGAYEQYF. Full variable domain (missing parts from reference TRBV13 and TRBJ2-7): AAGVIQSPRHLIKEKRETATLKCYPIPRHDTVYWYQQGPGQDPQFLISFYEKMQSDKGSIPDRFSAQQFSDYHSELNMSSLELGDSALYFCASSLGQGAYEQYFGPGTRLTVT.